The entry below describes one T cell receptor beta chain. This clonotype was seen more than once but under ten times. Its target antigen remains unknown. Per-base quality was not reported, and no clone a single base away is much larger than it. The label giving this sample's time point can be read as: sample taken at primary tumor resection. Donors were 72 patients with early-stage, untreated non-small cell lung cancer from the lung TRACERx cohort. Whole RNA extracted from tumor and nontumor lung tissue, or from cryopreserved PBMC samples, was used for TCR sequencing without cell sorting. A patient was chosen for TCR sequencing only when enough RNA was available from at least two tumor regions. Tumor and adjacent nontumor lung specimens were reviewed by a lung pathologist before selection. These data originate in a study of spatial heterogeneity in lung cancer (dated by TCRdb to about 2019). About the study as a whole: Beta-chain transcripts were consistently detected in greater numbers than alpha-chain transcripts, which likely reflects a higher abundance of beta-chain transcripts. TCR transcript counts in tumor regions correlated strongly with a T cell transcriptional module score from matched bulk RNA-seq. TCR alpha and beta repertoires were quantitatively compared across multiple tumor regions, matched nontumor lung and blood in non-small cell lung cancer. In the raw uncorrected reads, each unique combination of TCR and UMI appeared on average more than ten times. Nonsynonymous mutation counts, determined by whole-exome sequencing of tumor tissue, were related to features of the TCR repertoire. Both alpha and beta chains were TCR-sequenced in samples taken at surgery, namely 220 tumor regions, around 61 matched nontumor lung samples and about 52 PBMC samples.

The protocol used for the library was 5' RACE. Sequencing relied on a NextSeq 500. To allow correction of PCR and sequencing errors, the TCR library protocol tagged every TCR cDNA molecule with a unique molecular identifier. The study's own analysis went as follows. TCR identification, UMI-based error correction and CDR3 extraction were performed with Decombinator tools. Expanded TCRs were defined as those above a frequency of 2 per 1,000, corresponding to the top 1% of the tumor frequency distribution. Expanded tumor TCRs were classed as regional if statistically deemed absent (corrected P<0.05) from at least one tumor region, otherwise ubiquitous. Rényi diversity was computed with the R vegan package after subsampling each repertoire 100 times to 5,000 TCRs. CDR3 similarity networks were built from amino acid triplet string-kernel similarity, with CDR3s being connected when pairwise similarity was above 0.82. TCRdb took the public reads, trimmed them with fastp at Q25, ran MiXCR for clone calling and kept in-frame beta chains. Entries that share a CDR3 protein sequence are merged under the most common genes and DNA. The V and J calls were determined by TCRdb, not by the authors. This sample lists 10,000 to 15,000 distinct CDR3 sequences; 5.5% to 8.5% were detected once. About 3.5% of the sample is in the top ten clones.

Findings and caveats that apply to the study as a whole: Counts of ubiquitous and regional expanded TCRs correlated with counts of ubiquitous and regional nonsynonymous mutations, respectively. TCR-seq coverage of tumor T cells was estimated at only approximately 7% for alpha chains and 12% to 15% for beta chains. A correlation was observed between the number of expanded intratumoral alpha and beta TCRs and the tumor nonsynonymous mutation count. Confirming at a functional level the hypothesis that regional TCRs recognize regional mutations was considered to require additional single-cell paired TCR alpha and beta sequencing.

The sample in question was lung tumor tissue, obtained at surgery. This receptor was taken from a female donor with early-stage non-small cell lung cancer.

The nucleotide sequence is given as TGTGCCAGCTCACCACGGCGTACTGCGGACACTGAAGCTTTCTTT. The translation is CASSPRRTADTEAFF. The chain is encoded by TRBV18 joined to TRBJ1-1; the D gene lacks a confident call. The CDR3 contains 15 residues, cysteine and phenylalanine counted. Kept here is only the CDR3 DNA, which spans 45 bases and is read in frame from base 1. The germline V gene provides CDR1 KGHSH and CDR2 LQKENI. Trimming at the junction amounts to 1 base on V and 3 bases on J, and the germline ends lie 12 bases apart.